One T cell receptor beta chain is described in this entry. The length of the CDR3 is 15 residues. The V and J ends lost 5 bases and 0 bases respectively, with 12 bases between them. The germline V gene has CDR1 SGDLS and CDR2 YYNGEE. The source of the sample is a study of technical replicates of blood from several donors. Repertoires were generated with immunoSEQ multiplex PCR, while TCRdb's copy carries only in-frame clones and drops some. Of some 87,000 clones listed, more than 85% are singletons. Sequenced: T cells isolated from PBMCs. The receptor was derived from a human donor in good health. This chain links TRBV9 with TRBJ2-1; D gene uncertain. The CDR3 loop reads CASSAWADSYNEQFF. CDR3 sequence (DNA): TGTGCCAGCAGTGCGTGGGCTGACTCCTACAATGAGCAGTTCTTC.